This T cell receptor (beta chain) was sequenced for a study of CD8 T cells in ankylosing spondylitis. Study results and limitations: The study identified a TCR beta motif of several highly homologous variants that appeared characteristic of ankylosing spondylitis blood.

TCRdb passed the 5' RACE reads through MiXCR, listing each CDR3 protein once. The sample has more than 400,000 distinct CDR3 sequences, approximately 5.3% seen once. A word on this clonotype: As yet, its antigen is unknown.

CDR3 length: 14 residues. In germline, CDR1 is SEHNR, CDR2 FQNEAQ (reference sequence). With 6 bases removed from V and 0 bases from J, the gap between germline ends came to 10 bases. This clonotype was obtained from a male donor with ankylosing spondylitis. J is TRBJ2-3 and V is TRBV7-9; D might be TRBD1 (6 bases). Sequences were obtained from blood, either unsorted or a sorted T cell fraction (not recorded which). This CDR3 reads CASRLTGSTDTQYF. The CDR3 DNA reads TGTGCCAGCAGACTCACAGGGAGCACAGATACGCAGTATTTT. Full variable domain (missing parts from reference TRBV7-9 and TRBJ2-3): DTGVSQNPRHKITKRGQNVTFRCDPISEHNRLYWYRQTLGQGPEFLTYFQNEAQLEKSRLLSDRFSAERPKGSFSTLEIQRTEQGDSAMYLCASRLTGSTDTQYFGPGTRLTVL.